Following are 25 T cell receptor beta chains from one sample sequenced in a study of radiation and T cells in renal cell carcinoma. Specified time point: baseline pretreatment blood. The treatment denotes: 15 Gy SBRT to primary tumor, nephrectomy 4 weeks later. TCRdb's copy holds only in-frame clones and misses some; the assay was immunoSEQ multiplex PCR. The table includes 45,000 or so clones, roughly 80% detected once. Sequencing used blood, obtained from a patient whose treatment included radiotherapy and nephrectomy. These receptors all stem from a woman in her sixties or seventies with renal cell carcinoma.

This CDR3 reads CASRGGGVDGYTF. The DNA for the CDR3 is TGCGCCAGCAGGGGAGGGGGCGTGGATGGCTACACCTTC. The chain combines TRBV10-1 with TRBJ1-2; 7 bases match TRBD1. The trim removed 6 bases at V and 6 bases at J, leaving 7 bases unmatched. Germline V gives CDR1 WNHNN, CDR2 SYGVQD (reference sequence). The CDR3 extends over 13 amino acids.

This clone came up a few times. The V gene is TRBV19, the J gene TRBJ1-1, with 11 bases matching TRBD1. The ends lost 6 bases at V and 4 bases at J; junction bases unmatched: 7. Germline V gives CDR1 LNHDA, CDR2 SQIVND (reference sequence). The length of the CDR3 is 15 residues. The CDR3 is CASRPGTGGGTEAFF. CDR3 bases: TGTGCCAGTAGACCCGGGACAGGGGGGGGCACTGAAGCTTTCTTT.

The chain recombines TRBV2 with TRBJ1-5, with D possibly being TRBD1 (6 bases). Germline CDR1 SNHLY, CDR2 FYNNEI. The CDR3 totals 17 residues. V dropped 5 bases and J dropped 5 bases, with 22 bases sitting between them. The CDR3 DNA follows: TGTGCCAGCAGTTATAATCCGGGACAAAGAGTCGATCAGCCCCAGCATTTT. Translating gives CASSYNPGQRVDQPQHF. The full variable domain, completed using reference TRBV2 and TRBJ1-5, is EPEVTQTPSHQVTQMGQEVILRCVPISNHLYFYWYRQILGQKVEFLVSFYNNEISEKSEIFDDQFSVERPDGSNFTLKIRSTKLEDSAMYFCASSYNPGQRVDQPQHFGDGTRLSIL.

The chain is built from TRBV18 and TRBJ1-5; D is ambiguous. Trimming pared 6 bases from V and 4 bases from J, leaving 10 bases between. Per germline, CDR1 KGHSH and CDR2 LQKENI. The CDR3 consists of 13 residues. The CDR3 here is CASSQDRNQPQHF. In nucleotides, the CDR3 is TGTGCCAGCTCCCAGGACCGGAATCAGCCCCAGCATTTT.

The V gene is TRBV2, the J gene TRBJ2-5, with D unresolved. The CDR3 length is 14 residues. Germline V gives CDR1 SNHLY, CDR2 FYNNEI. The V end lost 3 bases, the J end lost 0 bases, and 8 bases lay between the germline ends. CDR3 in DNA: TGTGCCAGCAGTGATGGGCGGCACCAAGAGACCCAGTACTTC. Amino acids: CASSDGRHQETQYF. Full variable domain (rest looked up from reference TRBV2 and TRBJ2-5): EPEVTQTPSHQVTQMGQEVILRCVPISNHLYFYWYRQILGQKVEFLVSFYNNEISEKSEIFDDQFSVERPDGSNFTLKIRSTKLEDSAMYFCASSDGRHQETQYFGPGTRLLVL.

The chain recombines TRBV11-2 with TRBJ2-1, with TRBD2 identical over 16 bases. The J segment lost 9 bases and the V segment lost 5 bases, leaving 13 bases of the junction unmatched. CDR1 is SGHAT and CDR2 is FQNNGV in the germline V gene. The CDR3 runs 18 residues. This chain's CDR3 is CASSPTGLAGGSSGEQFF. CDR3 DNA sequence: TGTGCCAGCAGCCCAACGGGACTAGCGGGAGGGTCTAGCGGTGAGCAGTTCTTC.

This clone occurred a few times. J is TRBJ1-5 and V is TRBV4-1, with D possibly TRBD1 on 5 matching bases. The CDR3 has 15 amino acids. The ends were cut back, 0 bases at V and 6 bases at J, with 12 bases in the middle. Germline V gives CDR1 MGHRA, CDR2 YSYEKL. This CDR3 reads CASSQDTQGGQPQHF. In nucleotides, the CDR3 is TGCGCCAGCAGCCAAGATACCCAGGGAGGTCAGCCCCAGCATTTT.

This clone has just a few counts. The rearrangement uses TRBV2 and TRBJ1-6; D gene ambiguous. CDR3 length equals 14 residues. Trimming took off 4 bases at V and 3 bases at J, with 7 bases between the two ends. The germline CDR1 and CDR2 sequences are SNHLY and FYNNEI. This chain's CDR3 is CASSVRSYNSPLHF. CDR3 coding DNA: TGTGCCAGCAGTGTAAGGAGCTATAATTCACCCCTCCACTTT.

The chain uses TRBV7-9 and TRBJ2-1; TRBD2 agrees at 11 bases. The CDR3 spans 15 residues. Looked up from germline, CDR1 is SEHNR and CDR2 is FQNEAQ (reference sequence). Unmatched junction bases numbered 1, after V lost 0 bases and J lost 6 bases. This chain's CDR3 is CASSLASGGVNEQFF. In nucleotides, the CDR3 is TGTGCCAGCAGCTTAGCTAGCGGGGGGGTCAATGAGCAGTTCTTC.

The DNA for the CDR3 is TGTGCCAGTAGTCCTCGTAACTCCTACCAAGAGACCCAGTACTTC. This sequence encodes CASSPRNSYQETQYF. The J gene is TRBJ2-5, the V gene TRBV19; D call uncertain. The V end was cut by 5 bases, the J end by 0 bases, with 13 bases between. The CDR3 is 15 residues long. Germline CDR1 reads LNHDA; CDR2 reads SQIVND (reference sequence). The full variable domain, its missing parts supplied by reference TRBV19 and TRBJ2-5, is DGGITQSPKYLFRKEGQNVTLSCEQNLNHDAMYWYRQDPGQGLRLIYYSQIVNDFQKGDIAEGYSVSREKKESFPLTVTSAQKNPTAFYLCASSPRNSYQETQYFGPGTRLLVL.

The V gene is TRBV5-6, the J gene TRBJ2-1, with D possibly being TRBD1 or TRBD2 (5 bases each). V lost 4 bases to trimming and J lost 4 bases, with 12 bases between them. The CDR3 loop spans 14 amino acids. CDR1 and CDR2 (germline): SGHDT, YYEEEE. CDR3 sequence (DNA): TGTGCCAGCAGCAAAACGGGACGGTACAATGAGCAGTTCTTC. This encodes CASSKTGRYNEQFF.

The V call is TRBV5-6, the J call TRBJ2-7, with D possibly matching TRBD2 (5 bases). The CDR3 spans 13 residues. CDR1 is SGHDT, CDR2 YYEEEE, per germline. V lost 0 bases and J lost 1, with 5 bases in between. CDR3 nucleotides: TGTGCCAGCAGCTTGGCGGGGTCCTACGAGCAGTACTTC. Translated, it gives CASSLAGSYEQYF.

The chain combines TRBV4-1 with TRBJ2-2; 8 bases are a match to TRBD1. The CDR3 is 16 residues long. The ends lost 4 bases at V and 5 bases at J; junction bases unmatched: 9. Germline-derived CDR1 and CDR2 are MGHRA and YSYEKL. The chain's CDR3 is CASSLRTGIGTGELFF. The DNA for the CDR3 is TGCGCCAGCAGCCTTCGGACAGGGATAGGAACCGGGGAGCTGTTTTTT.

Only a few counts were recorded for this clone. The chain links TRBV19 to TRBJ1-1, with D possibly TRBD1 on 6 matching bases. The CDR3 loop spans 13 amino acids. Trimming took off 0 bases at V and 6 bases at J, with 8 bases between the two ends. The V gene's germline CDR1 is LNHDA and CDR2 SQIVND (reference sequence). DNA of the CDR3: TGTGCCAGTAGTATAGACAGGGGCGCTGAAGCTTTCTTT. It codes for CASSIDRGAEAFF.

The chain links TRBV5-5 to TRBJ1-2, with a possible D match to TRBD1 (6 bases). Germline V gene lookup returns CDR1 SGHKS and CDR2 YYEKEE (reference sequence). The CDR3 runs 15 residues. V dropped 4 bases and J dropped 0 bases, with 13 bases sitting between them. The CDR3 loop reads CASSAGGQTNYGYTF. The CDR3 nucleotides read TGTGCCAGCAGCGCCGGGGGACAAACTAACTATGGCTACACCTTC.

This chain connects TRBV19 to TRBJ2-7, with TRBD1 matching 11 bases. The CDR3 spans 16 residues. With V trimmed by 5 bases and J by 2 bases, 8 bases remained unmatched. CDR1 is LNHDA, CDR2 SQIVND, per germline (reference sequence). Here the CDR3 DNA reads TGTGCCAGTAGTGCCACGCCGGGACAGGGGGCCTACGAGCAGTACTTC. This encodes CASSATPGQGAYEQYF.

The J gene is TRBJ1-3, the V gene TRBV21-1; the table assigns TRBD1, which was not confirmed against the DNA. TRBV21-1 is shown as a pseudogene. This CDR3 has 18 residues. CDR3 in amino acids: CASSKGGARGSLGNTIYF. The DNA of the CDR3 is TGTGCCAGCAGCAAAGGAGGGGCCAGGGGGTCGCTGGGAAACACCATATATTTT.

The chain links TRBV15 to TRBJ2-5; tentatively, D is TRBD1 (6 bases). Between the trimmed V and J ends, which lost 2 bases and 3 bases, there was a span of 16 bases. In germline, CDR1 is LNHNV, CDR2 YYDKDF (reference sequence). The CDR3 extends over 16 amino acids. CDR3 coding DNA: TGTGCCACCAGCAGATCCCAGGGGTATGGCGAAGAGACCCAGTACTTC. Amino acid sequence: CATSRSQGYGEETQYF.

The chain recombines TRBV18 with TRBJ2-2; TRBD1 matches at 12 bases. V trimming: 0 bases; J trimming: 5 bases; junction bases outside the gene matches: 7. This CDR3 spans 18 amino acids. In germline, CDR1 is KGHSH, CDR2 LQKENI. Here the CDR3 DNA reads TGTGCCAGCTCACCACCGTCGGGACAGGGGGCGCCTACCGGGGAGCTGTTTTTT. It specifies CASSPPSGQGAPTGELFF.

J is TRBJ2-5 and V is TRBV7-2; 7 nucleotides align to TRBD2. Germline V CDR1 and CDR2: SGHTA, FQGNSA. Trimming at V came to 1 base and at J to 1 base, leaving 3 bases not matched to a gene. The CDR3 is made up of 15 amino acids. The CDR3 here is CASSLVLAVQETQYF. The CDR3 DNA reads TGTGCCAGCAGCTTAGTCCTAGCGGTCCAAGAGACCCAGTACTTC.

This clone has only one observation. This chain links TRBV5-4 with TRBJ2-1, with D possibly TRBD1 on 5 matching bases. Germline loops: CDR1 SGHNT, CDR2 YYREEE (reference sequence). The CDR3 has 14 amino acids. Trimming took off 6 bases at V and 7 bases at J, with 17 bases between the two ends. CDR3 sequence reads: CASTREPTKNEQFF. The CDR3 bases are TGTGCCAGCACCAGGGAACCAACAAAAAATGAGCAGTTCTTC.

The gene calls are TRBV27 and TRBJ2-7, with D tentatively TRBD1 (5 bases). CDR1 and CDR2 from the germline V gene are MNHEY and SMNVEV (reference sequence). This CDR3 contains 13 residues. V was pared by 4 bases and J by 7 bases, with 14 bases between. CDR3 sequence: CASSWGQTLEQYF. The CDR3, as DNA: TGTGCCAGCAGTTGGGGCCAGACTCTGGAGCAGTACTTC.

This clone appeared once. In DNA form, the CDR3 reads TGTGCCAGTAGTATAGGACAGGGGGCGCGGGAGCAGTACTTC. Protein: CASSIGQGAREQYF. The V gene is TRBV19, the J gene TRBJ2-7; 10 bases match TRBD1. The CDR3 extends over 14 amino acids. The germline gives CDR1 LNHDA, CDR2 SQIVND (reference sequence). V trimming: 1 base; J trimming: 7 bases; junction bases outside the gene matches: 4.

The CDR3 loop reads CASSQVMEGNQPQHF. CDR3 bases: TGCGCCAGCAGCCAAGTGATGGAGGGGAATCAGCCCCAGCATTTT. This chain joins TRBV4-1 and TRBJ1-5, with D perhaps matching TRBD1 (5 bases). CDR1 and CDR2 from the germline V gene are MGHRA and YSYEKL. With 1 base removed from V and 4 bases from J, the gap between germline ends came to 11 bases. The length of the CDR3 is 15 residues.

The rearrangement joins TRBV9 to TRBJ2-3; 7 nucleotides match TRBD2. The J segment lost 2 bases and the V segment lost 2 bases, leaving 5 bases of the junction unmatched. Germline V gene lookup returns CDR1 SGDLS and CDR2 YYNGEE. CDR3 length: 15 amino acids. CDR3 sequence: CASSVGAGPTDTQYF. The CDR3 DNA reads as TGTGCCAGCAGCGTCGGAGCGGGACCCACAGATACGCAGTATTTT.